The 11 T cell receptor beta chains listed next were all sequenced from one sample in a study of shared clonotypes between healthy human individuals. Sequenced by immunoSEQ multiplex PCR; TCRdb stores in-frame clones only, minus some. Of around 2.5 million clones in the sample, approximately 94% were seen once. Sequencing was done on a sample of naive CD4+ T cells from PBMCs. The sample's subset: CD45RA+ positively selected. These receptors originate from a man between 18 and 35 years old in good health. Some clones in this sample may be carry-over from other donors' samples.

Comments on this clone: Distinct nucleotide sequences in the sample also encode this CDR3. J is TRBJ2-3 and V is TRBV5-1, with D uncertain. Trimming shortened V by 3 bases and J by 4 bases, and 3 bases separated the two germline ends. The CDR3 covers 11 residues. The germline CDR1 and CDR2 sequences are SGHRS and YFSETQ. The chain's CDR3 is CASSSADTQYF. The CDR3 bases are TGCGCCAGCAGCTCCGCAGATACGCAGTATTTT.

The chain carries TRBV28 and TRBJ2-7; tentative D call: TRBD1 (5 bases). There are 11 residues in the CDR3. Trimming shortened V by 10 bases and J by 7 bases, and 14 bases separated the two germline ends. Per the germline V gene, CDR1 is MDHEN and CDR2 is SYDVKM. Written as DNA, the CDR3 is TGTGCCACGGGTAGGGGTCGAGAGCAGTACTTC. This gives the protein CATGRGREQYF.

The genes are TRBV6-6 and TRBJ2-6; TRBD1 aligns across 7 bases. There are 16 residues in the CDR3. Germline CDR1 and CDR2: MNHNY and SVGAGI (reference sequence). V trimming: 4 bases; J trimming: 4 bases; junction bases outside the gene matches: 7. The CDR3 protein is CASSLREGAGANVLTF. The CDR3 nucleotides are TGTGCCAGCAGTTTGAGAGAGGGGGCCGGGGCCAACGTCCTGACTTTC.

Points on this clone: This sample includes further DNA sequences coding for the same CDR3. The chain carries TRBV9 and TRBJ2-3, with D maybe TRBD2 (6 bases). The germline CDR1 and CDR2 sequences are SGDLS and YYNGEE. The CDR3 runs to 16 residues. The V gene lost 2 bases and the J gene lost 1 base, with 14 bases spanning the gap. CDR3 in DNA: TGTGCCAGCAGCGTGGGGACGGGAGTACGCACAGATACGCAGTATTTT. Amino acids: CASSVGTGVRTDTQYF.

DNA of the CDR3: TGTGCCAGCGGACAAACCTATGGCTACACCTTC. The encoded protein is CASGQTYGYTF. This sequence joins TRBV19 and TRBJ1-2; possibly TRBD1 for D (5 bases). The CDR3 is 11 residues long. V was clipped by 9 bases and J by 4 bases, with 9 bases between them. CDR1 LNHDA and CDR2 SQIVND come from the germline V gene (reference sequence). The entire variable domain, with the rest obtained from reference TRBV19 and TRBJ1-2, is as follows: DGGITQSPKYLFRKEGQNVTLSCEQNLNHDAMYWYRQDPGQGLRLIYYSQIVNDFQKGDIAEGYSVSREKKESFPLTVTSAQKNPTAFYLCASGQTYGYTFGSGTRLTVV.

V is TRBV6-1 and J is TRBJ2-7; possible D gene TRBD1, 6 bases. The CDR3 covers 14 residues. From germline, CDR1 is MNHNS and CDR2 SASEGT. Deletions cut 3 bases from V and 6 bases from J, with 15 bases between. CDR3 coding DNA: TGTGCCAGCAGTGAGTTCCGCAGGGGATCCGAGCAGTACTTC. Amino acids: CASSEFRRGSEQYF.

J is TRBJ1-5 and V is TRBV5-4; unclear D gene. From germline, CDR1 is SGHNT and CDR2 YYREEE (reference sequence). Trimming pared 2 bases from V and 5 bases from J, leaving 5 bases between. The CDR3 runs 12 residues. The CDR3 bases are TGTGCCAGCAGCTTAAATGATCAGCCCCAGCATTTT. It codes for CASSLNDQPQHF.

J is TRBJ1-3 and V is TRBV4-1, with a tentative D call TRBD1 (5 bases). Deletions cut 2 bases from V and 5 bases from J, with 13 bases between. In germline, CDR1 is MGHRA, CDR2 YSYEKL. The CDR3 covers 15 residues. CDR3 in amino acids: CASSQFGGLRNTIYF. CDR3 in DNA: TGCGCCAGCAGCCAATTCGGGGGACTTAGAAACACCATATATTTT.

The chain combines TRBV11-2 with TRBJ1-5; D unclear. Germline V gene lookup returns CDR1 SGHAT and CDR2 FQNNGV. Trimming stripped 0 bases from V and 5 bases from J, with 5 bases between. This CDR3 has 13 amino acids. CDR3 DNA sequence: TGTGCCAGCAGCTTAGAGTCCCATCAGCCCCAGCATTTT. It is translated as CASSLESHQPQHF. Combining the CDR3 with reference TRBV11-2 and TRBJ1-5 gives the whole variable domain EAGVAQSPRYKIIEKRQSVAFWCNPISGHATLYWYQQILGQGPKLLIQFQNNGVVDDSQLPKDRFSAERLKGVDSTLKIQPAKLEDSAVYLCASSLESHQPQHFGDGTRLSIL.

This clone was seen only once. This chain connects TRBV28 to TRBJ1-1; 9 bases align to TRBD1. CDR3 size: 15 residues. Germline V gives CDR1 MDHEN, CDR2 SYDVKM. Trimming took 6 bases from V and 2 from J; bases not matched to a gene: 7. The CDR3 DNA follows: TGTGCCAGCAGGTCAGGACAGGGGCGAAACACTGAAGCTTTCTTT. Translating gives CASRSGQGRNTEAFF.

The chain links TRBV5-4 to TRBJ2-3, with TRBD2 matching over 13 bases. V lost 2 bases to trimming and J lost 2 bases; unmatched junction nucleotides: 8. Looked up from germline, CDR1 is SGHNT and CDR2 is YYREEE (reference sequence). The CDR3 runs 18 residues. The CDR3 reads CASSLRLAGGGDTDTQYF. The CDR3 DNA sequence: TGTGCCAGCAGCTTAAGACTAGCGGGAGGTGGAGACACAGATACGCAGTATTTT.